The 22 T cell receptor beta chains given below trace back to one sample, sequenced in a study of cytomegalovirus exposure and HLA in healthy donors. PCR used 60 Vbeta primers and 13 Jbeta primers. Data came from immunoSEQ multiplex PCR; TCRdb stores just in-frame clones and leaves some out. The table for this sample gives some 150,000 clones. Sequencing was carried out using PBMCs. The receptors stem from a woman younger than 35 in good health and CMV-seronegative.

This chain connects TRBV7-3 to TRBJ2-2; 8 nucleotides agree with TRBD2. V shed 1 base, J shed 3 bases, and the junction held 1 base outside the gene matches. The CDR3 has 15 amino acids. Germline lookup yields CDR1 SGHTA and CDR2 FQGTGA. CDR3 protein: CASSLSGRYTGELFF. The CDR3 nucleotides read TGTGCCAGCAGCTTAAGCGGGAGGTACACCGGGGAGCTGTTTTTT.

The chain joins TRBV6-5 to TRBJ2-7; possible D gene TRBD2, 5 bases. This CDR3 spans 16 amino acids. Trimming pared 0 bases from V and 2 bases from J, leaving 14 bases between. The germline gives CDR1 MNHEY, CDR2 SVGAGI. The CDR3 reads CASSYSEIALPYEQYF. The DNA for the CDR3 is TGTGCCAGCAGTTACTCGGAAATAGCGCTACCCTACGAGCAGTACTTC.

The chain carries TRBV13 and TRBJ2-7, with 12 bases lining up with TRBD2. Trimming took 1 base from V and 5 from J; bases not matched to a gene: 6. This CDR3 comprises 16 residues. Germline lookup yields CDR1 PRHDT and CDR2 FYEKMQ (reference sequence). DNA for the CDR3: TGTGCCAGCAGCTTAGACGGGACTAGCGGGTATCACGAGCAGTACTTC. Residues: CASSLDGTSGYHEQYF.

V is TRBV27 and J is TRBJ2-7, with 9 bases fitting TRBD1. V was pared by 5 bases and J by 3 bases, with 2 bases of the junction left unmatched. Germline loops: CDR1 MNHEY, CDR2 SMNVEV (reference sequence). This CDR3 region has 13 residues. This CDR3 is CASSRQGVYEQYF. The CDR3 region has the DNA TGTGCCAGCAGTAGACAGGGGGTCTACGAGCAGTACTTC.

V gene TRBV11-2 combines with J gene TRBJ2-7; TRBD1 matches at 9 bases. J was trimmed by 3 bases and V by 5 bases; bases with no gene match: 8. The germline gives CDR1 SGHAT, CDR2 FQNNGV. This CDR3 has 15 residues. CDR3 sequence: CASSPRAGQGYEQYV. CDR3 coding DNA: TGTGCCAGCAGCCCCCGAGCGGGACAGGGCTACGAGCAGTACGTC.

The chain links TRBV7-6 to TRBJ1-1, with 7 nucleotides matching TRBD1. Germline assignment: CDR1 SGHVS and CDR2 FNYEAQ. V was pared by 1 base and J by 3 bases, with 2 bases of the junction left unmatched. The CDR3 consists of 14 residues. In DNA form, the CDR3 reads TGTGCCAGCAGCTTAGGACAGGGCTACACTGAAGCTTTCTTT. Amino acid sequence: CASSLGQGYTEAFF. Full variable domain (missing parts from reference TRBV7-6 and TRBJ1-1): GAGVSQSPRYKVTKRGQDVALRCDPISGHVSLYWYRQALGQGPEFLTYFNYEAQQDKSGLPNDRFSAERPEGSISTLTIQRTEQRDSAMYRCASSLGQGYTEAFFGQGTRLTVV.

This sequence joins TRBV30 and TRBJ1-4; possibly TRBD1 for D (5 bases). Germline lookup yields CDR1 GTSNPN and CDR2 SVGIG (reference sequence). V gave up 3 bases and J gave up 8 bases, with 10 bases separating them. This CDR3 has 12 amino acids. The CDR3 sequence: CAWRRGGEKLFF. The CDR3 coding sequence is TGTGCCTGGAGAAGGGGAGGCGAAAAACTGTTTTTT.

This chain joins TRBV9 and TRBJ1-1; 7 nucleotides match TRBD1. V trimming: 3 bases; J trimming: 0 bases; junction bases outside the gene matches: 8. CDR1 SGDLS and CDR2 YYNGEE come from the germline V gene. The length of the CDR3 is 16 residues. The chain's CDR3 is CASSADLGTVNTEAFF. In nucleotides, the CDR3 is TGTGCCAGCAGCGCCGACCTCGGGACAGTGAACACTGAAGCTTTCTTT. The complete variable domain, with remaining parts taken from reference TRBV9 and TRBJ1-1, reads DSGVTQTPKHLITATGQRVTLRCSPRSGDLSVYWYQQSLDQGLQFLIQYYNGEERAKGNILERFSAQQFPDLHSELNLSSLELGDSALYFCASSADLGTVNTEAFFGQGTRLTVV.

The genes are TRBV11-2 and TRBJ2-3; D gene uncertain. Between the trimmed V and J ends, which lost 5 bases and 14 bases, there was a span of 20 bases. In germline, CDR1 is SGHAT, CDR2 FQNNGV. The CDR3 has 13 amino acids. The CDR3, as DNA: TGTGCCAGCAGCGCCCACGAGACTTATCTTGGGTATTTT. Its protein product is CASSAHETYLGYF.

V and J are TRBV1 and TRBJ1-5; the table's D call, TRBD1, was not checked against the DNA. TRBV1 counts as a pseudogene. CDR3 length equals 15 residues. DNA for the CDR3: TGCACCAGCAGCCAAGAGGCACAGTTCAATCAGCCCCAGCATTTT. It encodes CTSSQEAQFNQPQHF.

V and J are TRBV7-2 and TRBJ2-7; D possibly corresponds to TRBD2 (6 bases). The V gene's germline CDR1 is SGHTA and CDR2 FQGNSA. Trimming pared 4 bases from V and 0 bases from J, leaving 10 bases between. CDR3 length: 14 residues. In nucleotides, the CDR3 is TGTGCCAGCAGCTGGGACGGGAGCTCCTACGAGCAGTACGTC. Translated, it gives CASSWDGSSYEQYV.

The chain joins TRBV30 to TRBJ1-4; TRBD1 is a possible D gene (6 bases). V was trimmed by 2 bases and J by 10 bases, leaving 14 bases between them. Germline values: CDR1 GTSNPN, CDR2 SVGIG (reference sequence). The CDR3 covers 13 residues. The CDR3 reads CAWSQGGEGKLFF. Here the CDR3 DNA reads TGTGCCTGGAGTCAAGGGGGGGAGGGAAAACTGTTTTTT. Full variable domain (rest looked up from reference TRBV30 and TRBJ1-4): SQTIHQWPATLVQPVGSPLSLECTVEGTSNPNLYWYRQAAGRGLQLLFYSVGIGQISSEVPQNLSASRPQDRQFILSSKKLLLSDSGFYLCAWSQGGEGKLFFGSGTQLSVL.

The rearrangement links TRBV20-1 to TRBJ1-2; no definite D call. V lost 8 bases to trimming and J lost 8 bases, with 6 bases between them. Germline CDR1 DFQATT, CDR2 SNEGSKA (reference sequence). This CDR3 spans 8 amino acids. The CDR3 loop reads CSTGGYTF. In nucleotides, the CDR3 is TGCAGTACCGGGGGCTACACCTTC.

V and J are TRBV2 and TRBJ1-2, with 9 nucleotides matching TRBD1. This CDR3 spans 13 amino acids. The junction had 11 bases not matched to a gene; V was cut back by 10 bases and J by 8 bases. Germline loops: CDR1 SNHLY, CDR2 FYNNEI. This CDR3 is CATIGTGPLGYTF. CDR3 nucleotide sequence: TGTGCCACCATTGGGACAGGGCCCCTGGGCTACACCTTC.

This chain uses TRBV2 with TRBJ2-4; 7 positions match TRBD1. Losses at the gene ends were 6 bases for V and 6 bases for J; bases not matched to a gene: 11. CDR1 SNHLY and CDR2 FYNNEI come from the germline V gene. The CDR3 is made up of 15 amino acids. Here the CDR3 DNA reads TGTGCCAGCAGAGAGGGGGCAGGGGGTCTAAACATTCAGTACTTC. Its protein product is CASREGAGGLNIQYF.

Points on this clone: At one end, the junction sequence differs from germline, possibly due to a read error. The chain uses TRBV6-6 and TRBJ1-3, with unresolved D. This CDR3 region has 11 residues. The V gene's germline CDR1 is MNHNY and CDR2 SVGAGI (reference sequence). CDR3 bases: TGTGCCAGCAGCCAAGCCCTAGGACTCTTCTTT. The encoded protein is CASSQALGLFF.

The chain has TRBV30 and TRBJ1-3; tentative D call: TRBD1 (6 bases). The V end was cut by 2 bases, the J end by 0 bases, with 8 bases between. CDR3 length equals 14 residues. Germline CDR1 and CDR2: GTSNPN and SVGIG (reference sequence). The CDR3 DNA is TGTGCCTGGAGTACAGGGAGCTCTGGAAACACCATATATTTT. Protein: CAWSTGSSGNTIYF.

This chain uses TRBV5-1 with TRBJ2-5; TRBD1 aligns across 11 bases. CDR3 length equals 16 residues. Per germline, CDR1 SGHRS and CDR2 YFSETQ. V gave up 4 bases and J gave up 0 bases; unmatched junction bases: 5. CDR3 region: CASSTGQGAYQETQYF. As DNA, the CDR3 is TGCGCCAGCAGCACCGGACAGGGGGCGTACCAAGAGACCCAGTACTTC.

The chain is built from TRBV6-5 and TRBJ1-4; unclear D gene. Germline loops: CDR1 MNHEY, CDR2 SVGAGI. The CDR3 loop spans 13 amino acids. The V gene lost 6 bases and the J gene lost 8 bases, with 13 bases spanning the gap. Written as DNA, the CDR3 is TGTGCCAGCAGCCCCGAACAGCGGGAAAAACTGTTTTTT. It yields the protein CASSPEQREKLFF.

V and J are TRBV27 and TRBJ2-1; TRBD2 might be the D (5 bases). V lost 11 bases to trimming and J lost 6 bases, with 14 bases between them. Germline CDR1 and CDR2: MNHEY and SMNVEV (reference sequence). This CDR3 contains 12 residues. The DNA of the CDR3 is TGTGCCGGTAGGACTGAGCGCAATGAGCAGTTCTTC. This sequence encodes CAGRTERNEQFF.

V usage is TRBV4-3 and J usage is TRBJ2-1; TRBD2 matches at 7 bases. Unmatched junction bases numbered 11, after V lost 1 base and J lost 8 bases. CDR1 is LGHNA, CDR2 YSLEER, per germline. The length of the CDR3 is 16 residues. CDR3 residues: CASSQGAGRESYEQFF. CDR3 sequence (DNA): TGCGCCAGCAGCCAAGGAGCTGGGCGGGAGTCCTATGAGCAGTTCTTC.

The chain has TRBV18 and TRBJ2-7, with 7 bases that match TRBD2. The CDR3 has 13 residues. J gave up 5 bases and V 3 bases, and 4 bases lay outside the gene matches. Looked up from germline, CDR1 is KGHSH and CDR2 is LQKENI. CDR3 DNA: TGTGCCAGCTCACCCCGGGGGGATGACGAGCAGTACGTC. Its translation: CASSPRGDDEQYV.